The entry below gives a single TCR beta chain sequence along with its context. Two negative PCRs, clearance, or symptom resolution characterized the recovered Cohort 3 donors. Germline V gives CDR1 LNHDA, CDR2 SQIVND (reference sequence). The CDR3 consists of 14 residues. V lost 6 bases and J 4 bases, leaving 13 bases between the germline ends. This sample stems from a study of blood T cell repertoires in COVID-19. Sequencing was performed with immunoSEQ multiplex PCR; in TCRdb, only in-frame clones are kept and a portion is missing. Among around 300,000 clones listed, 89% were seen once. The TCR comes from a woman aged 55-69 years who had recovered from COVID-19. The source material was PBMCs or T cells enriched from blood (not recorded which). This rearrangement joins TRBV19 to TRBJ2-1; tentative D call: TRBD1 (6 bases). The CDR3 sequence is CASRNDRSYNEQFF. Here the CDR3 DNA reads TGTGCCAGTAGAAATGACAGGAGTTACAATGAGCAGTTCTTC. The entire variable domain, with the rest obtained from reference TRBV19 and TRBJ2-1, is as follows: DGGITQSPKYLFRKEGQNVTLSCEQNLNHDAMYWYRQDPGQGLRLIYYSQIVNDFQKGDIAEGYSVSREKKESFPLTVTSAQKNPTAFYLCASRNDRSYNEQFFGPGTRLTVL.